This T cell receptor beta chain was retrieved from a study of blood T cell repertoires in COVID-19. The table lists this clone with a count of one. The data were produced by immunoSEQ multiplex PCR, yet TCRdb's version contains in-frame clones alone and is incomplete. The sample holds about 120,000 clones; 55% to 75% are singletons and the top ten take about 1.9%. The CDR3 extends over 16 amino acids. The V end was cut by 6 bases, the J end by 0 bases, with 16 bases between. Looked up from germline, CDR1 is MDHEN and CDR2 is SYDVKM. The genes are TRBV28 and TRBJ2-3, with D tentatively TRBD1 (6 bases). Material: peripheral blood. The TCR was taken from a woman in her 70s with acute or convalescent COVID-19. The CDR3 DNA reads TGTGCCAGCAGCCCTGTATGGGACACCAGCACAGATACGCAGTATTTT. Protein: CASSPVWDTSTDTQYF.